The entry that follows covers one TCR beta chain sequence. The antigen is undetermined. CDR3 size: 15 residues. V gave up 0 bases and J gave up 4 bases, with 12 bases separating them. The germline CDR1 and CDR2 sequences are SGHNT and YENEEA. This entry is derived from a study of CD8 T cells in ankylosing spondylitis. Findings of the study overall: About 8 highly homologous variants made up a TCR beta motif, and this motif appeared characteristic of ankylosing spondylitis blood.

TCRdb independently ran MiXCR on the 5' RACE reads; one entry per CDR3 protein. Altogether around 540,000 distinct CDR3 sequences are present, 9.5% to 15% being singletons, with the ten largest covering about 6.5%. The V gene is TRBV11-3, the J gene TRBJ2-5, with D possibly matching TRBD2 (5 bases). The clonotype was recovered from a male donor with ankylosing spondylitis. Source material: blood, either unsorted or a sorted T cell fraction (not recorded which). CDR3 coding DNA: TGTGCCAGCAGCTTAGATCTAAGGGCGGGAGAGACCCAGTACTTC. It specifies CASSLDLRAGETQYF.